A selection of T cell receptor beta chains follows, all from one sample in a study of T cells in Graves' hyperthyroidism and ophthalmopathy. TCRdb redid the calling of the multiplex PCR reads with MiXCR, one entry per CDR3 protein. The sample lists approximately 600,000 distinct CDR3 sequences; more than 13% were seen once. The sequenced sample was blood. These receptors originate from a woman younger than 35 with Graves' ophthalmopathy. Both conserved end residues are part of each CDR3. Each record gives: J gene, V gene, clone size, D gene, CDR3 DNA, CDR3 protein. A D gene is named only where the DNA matches it firmly. Not all rows give a size; the values are once, few, many and, for expanded clones, a class.

J: TRBJ1-1
V: TRBV13
size: many
D: .
DNA: TGTGCCAGCAGCTTATTGGGAGTAGGAGCTTTCTTT
CDR3: CASSLLGVGAFF

J: TRBJ1-5
V: TRBV6-2/TRBV6-3
size: few
D: .
DNA: TGTGCCAGCGCCCCGGGGGTTTATCAGCCCCAGCATTTT
CDR3: CASAPGVYQPQHF

J: TRBJ2-1
V: TRBV12-5
size: .
D: .
DNA: TGTGCTAGTGGTTTGGACAGGGCGGACTACAATGAGCAGTTCTTC
CDR3: CASGLDRADYNEQFF

J: TRBJ1-1
V: TRBV6-1
size: few
D: .
DNA: TGTGCCAGCAGGCCCACCGGACCCTACACTGAAGCTTTCTTT
CDR3: CASRPTGPYTEAFF

J: TRBJ1-5
V: TRBV11-3
size: many
D: .
DNA: TGTGCCAGCAGCCCCGGCTCGCGGGGGGATAGCAATCAGCCCCAGCATTTT
CDR3: CASSPGSRGDSNQPQHF

J: TRBJ2-7
V: TRBV2
size: .
D: TRBD2
DNA: TGTGCCAGCACGTTGTCTAGCGGGTGGAGCTCCTACGAGCAGTACTTC
CDR3: CASTLSSGWSSYEQYF

J: TRBJ2-7
V: TRBV6-7
size: few
D: TRBD1
DNA: TGTGCCAGCAGCCGACAGGGTCCCTCCTACGAGCAGTACTTC
CDR3: CASSRQGPSYEQYF

J: TRBJ1-1
V: TRBV28
size: few
D: .
DNA: TGTGCCAGCAGTTTATGGCCAGGCTACATGAACACTGAAGCTTTCTTT
CDR3: CASSLWPGYMNTEAFF

J: TRBJ2-5
V: TRBV7-9
size: many
D: .
DNA: TGTGCCAGCAGCTCCCATGGGACCGGGGAGACCCAGTACTTC
CDR3: CASSSHGTGETQYF

J: TRBJ1-6
V: TRBV7-9
size: many
D: TRBD1
DNA: TGTGCCAGCAGCTTTACGACAGGGCATAATTCACCCCTCCACTTT
CDR3: CASSFTTGHNSPLHF

J: TRBJ1-4
V: TRBV7-9
size: .
D: .
DNA: TGTGCCAGCAGATCCGGGCCCAAACTGTTTTTT
CDR3: CASRSGPKLFF

J: TRBJ1-2
V: TRBV4-1
size: .
D: .
DNA: TGCGCCAGCAGCCAGACAACTCCGGCTAACTATGGCTACACCTTC
CDR3: CASSQTTPANYGYTF

J: TRBJ2-1
V: TRBV20-1
size: .
D: .
DNA: TGCAGTGCTAGAGGAATAATAGCGGCCCAACGGCCCTCCGAATACAATGAGCAGTTCTTC
CDR3: CSARGIIAAQRPSEYNEQFF

J: TRBJ2-1
V: TRBV6-6
size: many
D: TRBD2
DNA: TGTGCCAGCAGTTACGGCGGACTAGCGGGAGCGGATGAGCAGTTCTTC
CDR3: CASSYGGLAGADEQFF

J: TRBJ2-7
V: TRBV16
size: many
D: .
DNA: TGTGCCAGCAACCTAGGGGGGATCCTCTACGAGCAGTACTTC
CDR3: CASNLGGILYEQYF

J: TRBJ2-5
V: TRBV28
size: many
D: .
DNA: TGTGCCAGCAGTTTGAGCGGTGCAGCGCAAGAGACCCAGTACTTC
CDR3: CASSLSGAAQETQYF

J: TRBJ2-3
V: TRBV3-1
size: many
D: .
DNA: TGTGCCAGCAGCGGGAGCTATCGCACAGATACGCAGTATTTT
CDR3: CASSGSYRTDTQYF

J: TRBJ2-1
V: TRBV7-2
size: many
D: .
DNA: TGTGCCAGCAGCCCCCGACTAGTTATAGACGCGTACAATGAGCAGTTCTTC
CDR3: CASSPRLVIDAYNEQFF

J: TRBJ2-7
V: TRBV9
size: .
D: TRBD1
DNA: TGTGCCAGCAGTCCCGGGACAGGGGCCCTCCACGAGCAGTACTTC
CDR3: CASSPGTGALHEQYF

J: TRBJ2-2
V: TRBV4-2
size: .
D: TRBD2
DNA: TGTGCCAGCAGCCAAGGGACTAGTTTCTTTTTGAACACCGGGGAGCTGTTTTTT
CDR3: CASSQGTSFFLNTGELFF

J: TRBJ2-1
V: TRBV7-9
size: many
D: .
DNA: TGTGCCAGCAGCTTAGATTCTGGGGGGCACAATGAGCAGTTCTTC
CDR3: CASSLDSGGHNEQFF

J: TRBJ2-3
V: TRBV6-1
size: many
D: .
DNA: TGTGCCAGCAGTTATAGGAGCACAGATACGCAGTATTTT
CDR3: CASSYRSTDTQYF

J: TRBJ1-5
V: TRBV2
size: .
D: .
DNA: TGTGCCAGCAGTGCGAGGGGTCGCCGCGGTCGTCGGCCCCAGCATTTT
CDR3: CASSARGRRGRRPQHF

J: TRBJ1-2
V: TRBV20-1
size: few
D: TRBD1
DNA: TGCAGTGCTTGGACAGGGAACTATGGCTACACCTTC
CDR3: CSAWTGNYGYTF

J: TRBJ2-5
V: TRBV6-2/TRBV6-3
size: many
D: .
DNA: TGTGCCAGCAGTCCTTTGACCGGGACAACCATCTTCCCCCAAGAGACCCAGTACTTC
CDR3: CASSPLTGTTIFPQETQYF